This T cell receptor (beta chain) comes out of a study of T cells after posttransplantation cyclophosphamide. Treatment was busulfan-fludarabine conditioning, a marrow graft, and cyclophosphamide on days +3 and +4. Sequencing was performed with immunoSEQ multiplex PCR; in TCRdb, only in-frame clones are kept and a portion is missing. The sample holds fewer than 6,000 clones; approximately 72% are singletons and the top ten take about 17%. V shed 7 bases and J shed 5 bases, with 15 bases lying between them. From germline, CDR1 is SGHRS and CDR2 YFSETQ. This CDR3 has 14 amino acids. The chain joins TRBV5-1 to TRBJ1-4; weak D call: TRBD1 (6 bases). The receptor was isolated from a male patient aged 60-69 years who received an allogeneic stem cell transplant from an unrelated donor, was CMV-positive, and had acute GVHD only. Some T cells here may be from the graft donor. Sequenced here: PBMCs, sampled 362 days after allogeneic stem cell transplant with posttransplant cyclophosphamide. The CDR3 nucleotides are TGCGCCAGCCGAACGGGAGGGGGGAATGAAAAACTGTTTTTT. Translating it yields CASRTGGGNEKLFF.